This record concerns one T cell receptor beta chain sequence. The data are from a study of blood T cell repertoires in COVID-19. Germline V lookup: CDR1 MGHRA, CDR2 YSYEKL. The CDR3 runs to 15 residues. Trimming pared 3 bases from V and 2 bases from J, leaving 11 bases between. Repertoires were generated with immunoSEQ multiplex PCR, while TCRdb's copy carries only in-frame clones and drops some. This sample carries roughly 73,000 clones, more than 70% of them seen once, and the ten largest clones take 2.5% to 3%. The sequence was obtained from a man aged 70-80 years with active or convalescent COVID-19. Specimen: peripheral blood. This chain connects TRBV4-1 to TRBJ1-3; perhaps TRBD1 as D (5 bases). This CDR3 reads CASSQEPGAGNTIYF. The CDR3 coding sequence is TGCGCCAGCAGCCAGGAGCCGGGGGCTGGAAACACCATATATTTT.